This T cell receptor beta chain was documented in a study of shared clonotypes between healthy human individuals. Overall study findings and caveats: Apart from blood, nothing was sampled; tissue repertoires likely differ.

Concerning this clone: Its antigen is still unknown.

Trimming took 6 bases from V and 0 from J, leaving 15 bases between them. Germline V gives CDR1 SGHVS, CDR2 FNYEAQ. This CDR3 comprises 16 residues. Measured with immunoSEQ multiplex PCR; TCRdb has only the in-frame clones, and not every one. The data show about 2.1 million clones, about 93% seen once. Naive CD8 cells lacked CD45RO, underwent positive selection for CCR7 and left out terminally differentiated effector memory CD45RA+ cells. The sample consisted of naive CD8+ T cells from PBMCs. The sequence derives from a young man in good health. Some clones in this sample may be carry-over from other donors' samples. The chain couples TRBV7-6 to TRBJ2-1; a weak D match, TRBD1 (5 bases). CDR3: CASRKLQVASYNEQFF. DNA for the CDR3: TGTGCCAGCAGAAAGCTACAGGTGGCCTCCTACAATGAGCAGTTCTTC.